This paragraph reports one T cell receptor beta chain. What it recognizes is unknown. Profiling relied on immunoSEQ multiplex PCR, and the TCRdb table lists in-frame clones only, not all of them. This sample carries about 45,000 clones, around 84% of them seen once, and the ten largest clones take 2% to 3%. The CDR3 extends over 14 amino acids. J was trimmed by 5 bases and V by 2 bases; bases with no gene match: 3. Germline V gives CDR1 SGDLS, CDR2 YYNGEE. The data stem from a study of T cell clones after liver transplantation. Study at large: TCRbeta sequencing after a pre-transplant mixed lymphocyte reaction identified graft-donor-reactive clones, later tracked in post-transplant blood.

The study, taken as a whole, reports: The donor-reactive repertoire was only partly measurable in a couple of subjects, lacking donor cells. Post-transplant time points were not standardized, so conclusions are preliminary. A significant post-transplant drop in circulating graft-donor-reactive CD4 TCRbeta sequences occurred in most of the 8 subjects.

This sequence was found in a human patient who received a liver transplant. Among the T cells, some may be from the graft donor. The chain uses TRBV9 and TRBJ2-1, with 8 bases aligning to TRBD1. This material consisted of CD4+ T cells from blood, taken 24 months after liver transplant. The CDR3 region is CASSVGQGHNEQFF. CDR3 coding DNA: TGTGCCAGCAGCGTTGGACAGGGCCACAATGAGCAGTTCTTC.